This T cell receptor (beta chain) was recovered during a study of patients and donors after allogeneic stem cell transplantation. Each CDR3 protein is one row after TCRdb ran MiXCR on the RT-PCR reads. The table shows 150,000 to 200,000 distinct CDR3 sequences, with about 29% occurring only once. V shed 7 bases and J shed 4 bases, with 15 bases lying between them. Germline V lookup: CDR1 MNHEY, CDR2 SMNVEV (reference sequence). The CDR3 is made up of 14 amino acids. The chain uses TRBV27 and TRBJ2-3, with a tentative D call TRBD2 (5 bases). The TCR comes from a human donor who was either an allogeneic HSCT recipient or a stem cell or donor lymphocyte infusion donor (not recorded which). It is not recorded whose cells these are; they may come from a transplant donor. The sample taken for sequencing was blood, either unsorted or a sorted T cell fraction (not recorded which). For the CDR3, the DNA is TGTGCCAGCAATGACGGGATAGTCGCAGATACGCAGTATTTT. Amino acid sequence: CASNDGIVADTQYF.